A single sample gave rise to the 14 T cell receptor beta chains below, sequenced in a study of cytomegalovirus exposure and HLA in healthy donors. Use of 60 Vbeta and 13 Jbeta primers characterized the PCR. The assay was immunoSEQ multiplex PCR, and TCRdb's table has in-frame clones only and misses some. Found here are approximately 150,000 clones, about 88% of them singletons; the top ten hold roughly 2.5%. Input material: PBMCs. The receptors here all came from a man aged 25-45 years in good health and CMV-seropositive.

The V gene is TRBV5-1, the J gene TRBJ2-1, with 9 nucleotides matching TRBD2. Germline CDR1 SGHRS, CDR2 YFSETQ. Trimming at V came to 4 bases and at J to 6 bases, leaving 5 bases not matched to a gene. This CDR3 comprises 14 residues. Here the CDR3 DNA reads TGCGCCAGCAGCCAGACTAGCGGTCCCAATGAGCAGTTCTTC. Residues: CASSQTSGPNEQFF.

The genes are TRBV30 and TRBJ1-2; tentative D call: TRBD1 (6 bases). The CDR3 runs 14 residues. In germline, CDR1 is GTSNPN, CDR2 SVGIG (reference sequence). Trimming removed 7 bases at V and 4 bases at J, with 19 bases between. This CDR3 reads CASPGGPAGYGYTF. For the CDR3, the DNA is TGTGCCTCCCCCGGGGGGCCCGCGGGCTATGGCTACACCTTC.

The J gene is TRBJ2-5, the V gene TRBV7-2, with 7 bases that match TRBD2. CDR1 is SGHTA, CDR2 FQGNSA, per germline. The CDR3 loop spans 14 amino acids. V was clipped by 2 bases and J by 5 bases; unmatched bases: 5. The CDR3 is CASSLSGDGETQYF. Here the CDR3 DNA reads TGTGCCAGCAGCTTAAGCGGGGACGGGGAGACCCAGTACTTC.

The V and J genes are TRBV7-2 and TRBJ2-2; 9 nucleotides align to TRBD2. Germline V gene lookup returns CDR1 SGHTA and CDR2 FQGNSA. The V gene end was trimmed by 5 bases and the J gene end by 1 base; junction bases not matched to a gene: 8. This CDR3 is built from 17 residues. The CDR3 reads CASSNRKAGGNTGELFF. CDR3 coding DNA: TGTGCCAGCAGCAATAGGAAAGCGGGAGGGAACACCGGGGAGCTGTTTTTT.

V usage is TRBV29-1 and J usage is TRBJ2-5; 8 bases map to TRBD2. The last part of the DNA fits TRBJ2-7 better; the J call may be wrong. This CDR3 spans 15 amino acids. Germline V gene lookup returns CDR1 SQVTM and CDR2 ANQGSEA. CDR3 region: CSVEGGSGSGYEQYF. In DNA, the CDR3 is TGCAGCGTTGAAGGCGGGAGCGGGAGCGGCTACGAGCAGTACTTC.

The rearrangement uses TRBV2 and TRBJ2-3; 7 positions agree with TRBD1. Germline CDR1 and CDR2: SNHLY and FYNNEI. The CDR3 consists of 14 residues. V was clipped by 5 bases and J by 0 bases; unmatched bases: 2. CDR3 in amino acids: CASSQGQSTDTQYF. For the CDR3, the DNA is TGTGCCAGCAGTCAGGGACAGAGCACAGATACGCAGTATTTT.

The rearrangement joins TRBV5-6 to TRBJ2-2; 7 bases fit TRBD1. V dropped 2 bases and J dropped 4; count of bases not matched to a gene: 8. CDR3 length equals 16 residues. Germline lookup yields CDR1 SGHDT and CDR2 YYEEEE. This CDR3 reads CASSFRRQGGTGELFF. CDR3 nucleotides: TGTGCCAGCAGCTTCAGACGACAGGGTGGCACCGGGGAGCTGTTTTTT.

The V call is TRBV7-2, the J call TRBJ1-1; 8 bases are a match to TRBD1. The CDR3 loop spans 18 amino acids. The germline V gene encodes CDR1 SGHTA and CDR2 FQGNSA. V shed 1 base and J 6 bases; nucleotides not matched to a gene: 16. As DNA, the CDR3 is TGTGCCAGCAGCTTAGGTTTTCCAGGGGGCCTTCCCGCGTCTGAAGCTTTCTTT. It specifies CASSLGFPGGLPASEAFF.

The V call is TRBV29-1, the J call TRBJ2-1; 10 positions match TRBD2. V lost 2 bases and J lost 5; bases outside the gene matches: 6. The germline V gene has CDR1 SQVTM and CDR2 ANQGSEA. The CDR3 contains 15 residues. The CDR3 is CSVEQSLAGDNEQFF. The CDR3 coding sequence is TGCAGCGTTGAACAAAGTCTAGCGGGAGACAATGAGCAGTTCTTC.

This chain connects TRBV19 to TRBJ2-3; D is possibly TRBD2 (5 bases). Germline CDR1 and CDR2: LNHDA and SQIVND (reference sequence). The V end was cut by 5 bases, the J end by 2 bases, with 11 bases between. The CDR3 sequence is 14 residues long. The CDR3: CASSAGRTTDTQYF. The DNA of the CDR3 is TGTGCCAGTAGTGCGGGCCGAACCACAGATACGCAGTATTTT. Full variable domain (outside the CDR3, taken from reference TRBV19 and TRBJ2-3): DGGITQSPKYLFRKEGQNVTLSCEQNLNHDAMYWYRQDPGQGLRLIYYSQIVNDFQKGDIAEGYSVSREKKESFPLTVTSAQKNPTAFYLCASSAGRTTDTQYFGPGTRLTVL.

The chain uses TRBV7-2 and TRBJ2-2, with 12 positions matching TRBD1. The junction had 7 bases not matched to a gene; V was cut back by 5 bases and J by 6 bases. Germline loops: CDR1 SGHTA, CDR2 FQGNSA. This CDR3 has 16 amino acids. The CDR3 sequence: CASSPQGTGGSGELFF. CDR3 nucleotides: TGTGCCAGCAGCCCCCAGGGGACAGGGGGCTCCGGGGAGCTGTTTTTT.

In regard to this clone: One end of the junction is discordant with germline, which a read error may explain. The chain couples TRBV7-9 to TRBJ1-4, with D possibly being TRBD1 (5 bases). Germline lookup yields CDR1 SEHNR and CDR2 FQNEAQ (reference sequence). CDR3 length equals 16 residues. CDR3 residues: CSSSLVVDRFNEKLFF. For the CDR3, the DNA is TGTTCCAGCAGCTTAGTTGTTGACAGATTTAATGAAAAACTGTTTTTT.

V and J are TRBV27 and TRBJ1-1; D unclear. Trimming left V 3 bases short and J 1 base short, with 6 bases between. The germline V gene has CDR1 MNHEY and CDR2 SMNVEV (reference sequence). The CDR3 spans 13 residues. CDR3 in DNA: TGTGCCAGCAGTTTTAGTGCGAACACTGAAGCTTTCTTT. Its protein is CASSFSANTEAFF.

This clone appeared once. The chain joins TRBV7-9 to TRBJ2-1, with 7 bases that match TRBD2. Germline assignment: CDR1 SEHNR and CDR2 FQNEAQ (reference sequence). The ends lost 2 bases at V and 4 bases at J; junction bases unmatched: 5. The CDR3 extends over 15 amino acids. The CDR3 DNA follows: TGTGCCAGCAGCTTAAGGGAGGGAGGGTACAATGAGCAGTTCTTC. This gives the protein CASSLREGGYNEQFF.